This T cell receptor beta chain originates from a study of siplizumab effects on memory and regulatory T cells. Trimming stripped 3 bases from V and 4 bases from J, with 9 bases between. Germline CDR1 reads GTSNPN; CDR2 reads SVGIG (reference sequence). This CDR3 has 12 amino acids. Sequencing of each sample assayed approximately 10^5 TCR templates. Generated by immunoSEQ multiplex PCR, the TCRdb table keeps only in-frame clones and is missing some. The repertoire includes about 69,000 clones, 88% of them detected once, and 1.5% to 2% sits in the top ten. About this clone: As yet, its antigen is unknown.

Points from the study as a whole: Major contributors to the alloresponse seemed to be naive T cells, which also appeared more diverse than memory cells. Whether the proliferating Tregs (from siplizumab cultures) were suppressive was not confirmed. Naive or memory phenotype was unassignable for roughly 75-97% of proliferating CD4+ or CD8+ clones.

The TCR was taken from a human donor in good health. V gene TRBV30 combines with J gene TRBJ1-2, with D possibly matching TRBD1 (6 bases). Sequenced input: Tregs sorted from blood. The CDR3 DNA follows: TGTGCCTGGAGACGGACAGTCTATGGCTACACCTTC. Translated: CAWRRTVYGYTF. Using reference TRBV30 and TRBJ1-2 for the parts outside the CDR3, the full variable domain is SQTIHQWPATLVQPVGSPLSLECTVEGTSNPNLYWYRQAAGRGLQLLFYSVGIGQISSEVPQNLSASRPQDRQFILSSKKLLLSDSGFYLCAWRRTVYGYTFGSGTRLTVV.